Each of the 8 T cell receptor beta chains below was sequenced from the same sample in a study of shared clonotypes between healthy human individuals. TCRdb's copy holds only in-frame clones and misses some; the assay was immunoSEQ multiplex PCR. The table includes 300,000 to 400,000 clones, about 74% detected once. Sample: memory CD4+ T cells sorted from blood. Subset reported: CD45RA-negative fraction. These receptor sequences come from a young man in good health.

The CDR3 sequence: CSSYESAKNIQYF. The CDR3 DNA reads TGTTCGTCCTACGAATCAGCCAAAAACATTCAGTACTTC. The chain combines TRBV30 with TRBJ2-4; D is ambiguous. The germline gives CDR1 GTSNPN, CDR2 SVGIG (reference sequence). The CDR3 is made up of 13 amino acids.

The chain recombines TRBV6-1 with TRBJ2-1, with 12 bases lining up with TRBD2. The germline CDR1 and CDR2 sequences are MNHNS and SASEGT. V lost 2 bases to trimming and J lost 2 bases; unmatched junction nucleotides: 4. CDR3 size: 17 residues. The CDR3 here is CASSEYLAGGPYNEQFF. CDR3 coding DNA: TGTGCCAGCAGTGAATATCTAGCGGGAGGGCCCTACAATGAGCAGTTCTTC.

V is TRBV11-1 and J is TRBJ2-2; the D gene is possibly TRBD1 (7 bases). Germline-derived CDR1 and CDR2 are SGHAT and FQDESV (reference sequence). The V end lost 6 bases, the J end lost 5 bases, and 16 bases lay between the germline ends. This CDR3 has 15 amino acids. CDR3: CASRTMTGRTGELFF. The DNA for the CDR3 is TGTGCCAGCAGGACAATGACAGGGAGGACCGGGGAGCTGTTTTTT. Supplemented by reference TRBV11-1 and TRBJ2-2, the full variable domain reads EAEVAQSPRYKITEKSQAVAFWCDPISGHATLYWYRQILGQGPELLVQFQDESVVDDSQLPKDRFSAERLKGVDSTLKIQPAELGDSAMYLCASRTMTGRTGELFFGEGSRLTVL.

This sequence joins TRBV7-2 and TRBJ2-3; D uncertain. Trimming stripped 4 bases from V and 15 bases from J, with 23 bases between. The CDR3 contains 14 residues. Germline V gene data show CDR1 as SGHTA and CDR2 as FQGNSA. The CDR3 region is CASSSNPPSAPPYF. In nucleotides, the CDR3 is TGTGCCAGCAGCTCGAACCCTCCCAGCGCCCCCCCATATTTT.

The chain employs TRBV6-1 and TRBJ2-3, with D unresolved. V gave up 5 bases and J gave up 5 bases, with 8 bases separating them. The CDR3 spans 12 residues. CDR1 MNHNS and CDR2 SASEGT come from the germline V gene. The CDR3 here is CASSQKRDTQYF. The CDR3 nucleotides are TGTGCCAGCAGTCAAAAACGAGATACGCAGTATTTT.

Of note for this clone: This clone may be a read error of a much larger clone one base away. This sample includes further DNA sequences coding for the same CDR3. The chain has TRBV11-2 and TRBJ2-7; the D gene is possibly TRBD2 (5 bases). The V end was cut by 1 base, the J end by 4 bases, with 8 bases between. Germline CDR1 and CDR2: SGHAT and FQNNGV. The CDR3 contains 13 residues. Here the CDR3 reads CASSLGEGYEQYF. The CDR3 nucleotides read TGTGCCAGCAGCTTAGGAGAGGGTTACGAGCAGTACTTC.

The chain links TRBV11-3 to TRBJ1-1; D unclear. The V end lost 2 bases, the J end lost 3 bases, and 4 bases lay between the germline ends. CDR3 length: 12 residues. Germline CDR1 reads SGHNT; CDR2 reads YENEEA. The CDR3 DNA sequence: TGTGCCAGCAGCTTATCCGACACTGAAGCTTTCTTT. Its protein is CASSLSDTEAFF.

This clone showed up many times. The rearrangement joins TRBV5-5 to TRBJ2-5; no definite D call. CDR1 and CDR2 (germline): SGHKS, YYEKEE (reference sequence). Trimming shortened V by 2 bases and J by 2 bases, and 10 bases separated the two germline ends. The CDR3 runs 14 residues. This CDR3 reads CASSFAGRQETQYF. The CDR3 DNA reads TGTGCCAGCAGCTTCGCAGGCAGACAAGAGACCCAGTACTTC.